Listed here are 4 T cell receptor beta chains from one sample, sequenced in a study of preoperative IRX-2 immunotherapy in early breast cancer. Profiled with immunoSEQ multiplex PCR; TCRdb holds only in-frame clones, not every one. The sample has 3,000 to 3,500 clones; around 70% are singletons. The treatment here: preoperative locoregional IRX-2 cytokine immunotherapy. The sequenced sample was tumor tissue, obtained after IRX-2 immunotherapy. The receptors derive from a human donor with breast cancer.

CDR3 loop: CASSLDRVQTQYF. The CDR3 nucleotides are TGCGCCAGCAGCTTAGATCGGGTACAGACCCAGTACTTC. The chain combines TRBV23-1 with TRBJ2-5; no firm D call. TRBV23-1 falls under the ORF class, with uncertain function. The CDR3 has 13 residues. V shed 6 bases and J shed 6 bases, with 14 bases lying between them.

The chain uses TRBV6-8 and TRBJ1-1; D is uncertain. The germline gives CDR1 MNHGY, CDR2 SAAAGT. Trimming took off 0 bases at V and 0 bases at J, with 14 bases between the two ends. This CDR3 has 17 amino acids. CDR3 sequence (DNA): TGTGCCAGCAGTTACTCGAGTCAGTGGGGAATGAACACTGAAGCTTTCTTT. Translated, it gives CASSYSSQWGMNTEAFF.

This clone was counted between two and nine times. V and J are TRBV19 and TRBJ1-4; D is perhaps TRBD1 (6 bases). The V gene's germline CDR1 is LNHDA and CDR2 SQIVND (reference sequence). The CDR3 has 15 amino acids. V was cut by 10 bases and J by 3 bases, with 18 bases left in between. The CDR3 DNA sequence: TGTGCCACAATGCGGGGGCCGGGACCTAATGAAAAACTGTTTTTT. Its protein product is CATMRGPGPNEKLFF.

The rearrangement uses TRBV19 and TRBJ1-4; maybe TRBD1 (6 bases). Germline CDR1 is LNHDA and CDR2 is SQIVND (reference sequence). This CDR3 contains 18 residues. The V and J ends lost 3 bases and 0 bases respectively, with 17 bases between them. The CDR3: CASSMRGHLIATNEKLFF. The CDR3 DNA sequence: TGTGCCAGTAGTATGCGGGGACACTTAATTGCAACTAATGAAAAACTGTTTTTT.